The 21 T cell receptor beta chains below all came from one sample that was sequenced in a study of CD8+ T cells in alopecia areata. Isolated RNA was reverse transcribed into cDNA used as the sequencing template. Only in-frame clones appear in the TCRdb table, and some are missing; sequencing was by immunoSEQ multiplex PCR. This sample has some 220,000 clones, with under 75% found just once. Stated treatment: oral pan-JAK inhibitor, 5-10 mg twice daily. Specimen: CD4+ T cells sorted from blood, collected at week 4, from a patient treated with tofacitinib. Every receptor here comes from a human donor with alopecia areata.

This clone was counted only a few times. V and J are TRBV29-1 and TRBJ2-3; 8 bases fit TRBD1. The CDR3 extends over 14 amino acids. The germline gives CDR1 SQVTM, CDR2 ANQGSEA. Trimming at V came to 4 bases and at J to 2 bases, leaving 5 bases not matched to a gene. CDR3 amino acids: CSVAGQVNTDTQYF. The CDR3 DNA reads as TGCAGCGTTGCGGGACAGGTCAACACAGATACGCAGTATTTT.

The rearrangement uses TRBV9 and TRBJ2-5, with 7 bases identical to TRBD1. The ends lost 2 bases at V and 2 bases at J; junction bases unmatched: 9. Looked up from germline, CDR1 is SGDLS and CDR2 is YYNGEE. This CDR3 is 16 amino acids long. CDR3 region: CASSVRQGFVQETQYF. The CDR3 DNA follows: TGTGCCAGCAGCGTCAGACAGGGATTCGTACAAGAGACCCAGTACTTC.

V and J are TRBV5-1 and TRBJ2-4; tentatively, D is TRBD1 or TRBD2 (5 bases each). The germline V gene encodes CDR1 SGHRS and CDR2 YFSETQ. With 0 bases removed from V and 2 bases from J, the gap between germline ends came to 9 bases. CDR3 length equals 15 residues. In nucleotides, the CDR3 is TGCGCCAGCAGCTTGGATGAGGGGACCAAAAACATTCAGTACTTC. Protein product: CASSLDEGTKNIQYF.

The J gene is TRBJ1-2, the V gene TRBV6-6; tentatively, D is TRBD1 (5 bases). The germline V gene encodes CDR1 MNHNY and CDR2 SVGAGI (reference sequence). The CDR3 extends over 13 amino acids. Trimming cost V 5 bases and J 4 bases, with 11 bases left between them. This CDR3 is CASSPDSLYGYTF. The CDR3 DNA is TGTGCCAGCAGTCCAGACAGCCTCTATGGCTACACCTTC.

In its sample, this clone was seen a few times. The chain combines TRBV15 with TRBJ2-4; tentatively, D is TRBD1 (5 bases). Germline V CDR1 and CDR2: LNHNV, YYDKDF (reference sequence). The CDR3 runs to 13 residues. V was cut by 1 base and J by 8 bases, with 9 bases left in between. The CDR3 sequence is CATSRVGADIQYF. The CDR3 DNA reads as TGTGCCACCAGCAGAGTAGGGGCCGACATTCAGTACTTC.

The chain has TRBV15 and TRBJ2-4; D is unresolved. Germline V gene data show CDR1 as LNHNV and CDR2 as YYDKDF (reference sequence). V dropped 9 bases and J dropped 0 bases, with 12 bases sitting between them. This CDR3 comprises 14 residues. DNA of the CDR3: TGTGCCACAAAGGTTGGTGGAGCCAAAAACATTCAGTACTTC. Protein sequence: CATKVGGAKNIQYF. Based on the CDR3 plus reference TRBV15 and TRBJ2-4, the full variable domain is DAMVIQNPRYQVTQFGKPVTLSCSQTLNHNVMYWYQQKSSQAPKLLFHYYDKDFNNEADTPDNFQSRRPNTSFCFLDIRSPGLGDTAMYLCATKVGGAKNIQYFGAGTRLSVL.

V gene TRBV2 combines with J gene TRBJ2-1; 7 bases are a match to TRBD2. The V gene end was trimmed by 8 bases and the J gene end by 5 bases; junction bases not matched to a gene: 6. This CDR3 region has 13 residues. Germline V CDR1 and CDR2: SNHLY, FYNNEI. The CDR3 loop is CASRWDYNNEQFF. The DNA of the CDR3 is TGTGCCAGCCGATGGGACTACAACAATGAGCAGTTCTTC. Filled out from reference TRBV2 and TRBJ2-1, the complete variable domain reads EPEVTQTPSHQVTQMGQEVILRCVPISNHLYFYWYRQILGQKVEFLVSFYNNEISEKSEIFDDQFSVERPDGSNFTLKIRSTKLEDSAMYFCASRWDYNNEQFFGPGTRLTVL.

J is TRBJ2-1 and V is TRBV9, with a possible D match to TRBD2 (6 bases). Deletions cut 0 bases from V and 12 bases from J, with 16 bases between. The length of the CDR3 is 14 residues. Germline V CDR1 and CDR2: SGDLS, YYNGEE. The CDR3 region is CASSVGGLASGQFF. CDR3 bases: TGTGCCAGCAGCGTAGGGGGACTTGCTTCGGGGCAGTTCTTC.

This clone was seen just once. V gene TRBV15 combines with J gene TRBJ2-7, with D possibly matching TRBD1 (5 bases). The V gene's germline CDR1 is LNHNV and CDR2 YYDKDF (reference sequence). The CDR3 totals 13 residues. V lost 1 base and J lost 3, with 7 bases in between. CDR3 DNA sequence: TGTGCCACCAGCAGAGTAGGGGTCTACGAGCAGTACTTC. It encodes CATSRVGVYEQYF.

The V gene is TRBV7-9, the J gene TRBJ1-2; TRBD1 matches 11 bases. Losses at the gene ends were 5 bases for V and 4 bases for J; bases not matched to a gene: 3. The CDR3 covers 14 residues. The germline V gene encodes CDR1 SEHNR and CDR2 FQNEAQ (reference sequence). DNA of the CDR3: TGTGCCAGCAGCCCTGGACAGGGGGCCTATGGCTACACCTTC. Amino acids: CASSPGQGAYGYTF.

This clone was seen only once. The genes are TRBV7-2 and TRBJ2-7; TRBD2 might be the D (6 bases). Trimming took 5 bases from V and 6 from J, leaving 17 bases between them. Germline V gives CDR1 SGHTA, CDR2 FQGNSA. The CDR3 length is 14 residues. Here the CDR3 reads CASSQGGFYSEQYF. In DNA form, the CDR3 reads TGTGCCAGCAGCCAAGGAGGGTTTTACAGCGAGCAGTACTTC.

In this sample, this clone turned up a few times. The chain employs TRBV9 and TRBJ2-1, with 7 bases identical to TRBD2. The CDR3 sequence is 14 residues long. With 0 bases clipped from V and 7 bases from J, the junction kept 4 bases outside the gene matches. Germline CDR1 SGDLS, CDR2 YYNGEE. The CDR3 region is CASSVGGTMNEQFF. The CDR3 DNA reads TGTGCCAGCAGCGTAGGAGGGACTATGAATGAGCAGTTCTTC.

The V call is TRBV30, the J call TRBJ2-3; TRBD1 might be the D (5 bases). In germline, CDR1 is GTSNPN, CDR2 SVGIG (reference sequence). V dropped 2 bases and J dropped 0 bases, with 12 bases sitting between them. The CDR3 runs to 15 residues. Here the CDR3 reads CAWSRNRKSTDTQYF. For the CDR3, the DNA is TGTGCCTGGAGTCGGAACAGGAAAAGCACAGATACGCAGTATTTT.

The chain has TRBV29-1 and TRBJ2-1; D unresolved. The CDR3 loop spans 10 amino acids. Germline values: CDR1 SQVTM, CDR2 ANQGSEA. The V end lost 7 bases, the J end lost 5 bases, and 6 bases lay between the germline ends. The CDR3, as DNA: TGCAGCGCTTGGGACAATGAGCAGTTCTTC. The encoded protein is CSAWDNEQFF.

The chain uses TRBV27 and TRBJ1-5; D is unclear. Trimming pared 3 bases from V and 1 base from J, leaving 4 bases between. The CDR3 loop spans 13 amino acids. Germline V gene sequence: CDR1 MNHEY, CDR2 SMNVEV (reference sequence). CDR3 sequence (DNA): TGTGCCAGCAGTTTTTTGAGCAATCAGCCCCAGCATTTT. It encodes CASSFLSNQPQHF.

This chain uses TRBV9 with TRBJ2-3; unclear D gene. Trimming took off 0 bases at V and 7 bases at J, with 12 bases between the two ends. CDR3 length: 14 residues. The germline CDR1 and CDR2 sequences are SGDLS and YYNGEE. The CDR3 here is CASSVDHVVNTQYF. As DNA, the CDR3 is TGTGCCAGCAGCGTAGATCATGTTGTGAATACGCAGTATTTT.

The chain carries TRBV10-2 and TRBJ2-3, with 8 positions matching TRBD2. CDR3 length: 14 amino acids. Germline V gene sequence: CDR1 WSHSY, CDR2 SAAADI. J was trimmed by 6 bases and V by 5 bases; bases with no gene match: 7. The CDR3 is CASSPGLAGDTQYF. The DNA for the CDR3 is TGCGCCAGCAGTCCCGGACTAGCTGGGGATACGCAGTATTTT.

The V and J genes are TRBV30 and TRBJ1-2; maybe TRBD1 (5 bases). This CDR3 comprises 13 residues. V was shortened by 3 bases and J by 7 bases, with 15 bases between the two germline ends. CDR1 is GTSNPN, CDR2 SVGIG, per germline (reference sequence). CDR3 nucleotide sequence: TGTGCCTGGAGCGTCGGGGCGTCCGGTGGCTACACCTTC. Protein sequence: CAWSVGASGGYTF.

This chain connects TRBV15 to TRBJ2-5; 7 bases align to TRBD1. The CDR3 is 14 residues long. The V and J ends lost 0 bases and 4 bases, in that order; junction bases with no gene match: 2. Germline V gene sequence: CDR1 LNHNV, CDR2 YYDKDF (reference sequence). As DNA, the CDR3 is TGTGCCACCAGCAGAGACAGGGACAGAGAGACCCAGTACTTC. Its protein is CATSRDRDRETQYF.

This clone was counted only a few times. This chain links TRBV7-3 with TRBJ2-3; D uncertain. This CDR3 contains 13 residues. Germline V gene data show CDR1 as SGHTA and CDR2 as FQGTGA. Trimming stripped 1 base from V and 3 bases from J, with 5 bases between. The DNA for the CDR3 is TGTGCCAGCAGCTTAAAAATAACAGATACGCAGTATTTT. It codes for CASSLKITDTQYF.

This clone was detected a few times. The chain joins TRBV29-1 to TRBJ2-7, with D perhaps matching TRBD2 (5 bases). Trimming took 3 bases from V and 2 from J, leaving 8 bases between them. Germline V lookup: CDR1 SQVTM, CDR2 ANQGSEA. The CDR3 has 12 amino acids. DNA of the CDR3: TGCAGCGTTGAGGGAGTAGCCTACGAGCAGTACTTC. Its protein is CSVEGVAYEQYF.